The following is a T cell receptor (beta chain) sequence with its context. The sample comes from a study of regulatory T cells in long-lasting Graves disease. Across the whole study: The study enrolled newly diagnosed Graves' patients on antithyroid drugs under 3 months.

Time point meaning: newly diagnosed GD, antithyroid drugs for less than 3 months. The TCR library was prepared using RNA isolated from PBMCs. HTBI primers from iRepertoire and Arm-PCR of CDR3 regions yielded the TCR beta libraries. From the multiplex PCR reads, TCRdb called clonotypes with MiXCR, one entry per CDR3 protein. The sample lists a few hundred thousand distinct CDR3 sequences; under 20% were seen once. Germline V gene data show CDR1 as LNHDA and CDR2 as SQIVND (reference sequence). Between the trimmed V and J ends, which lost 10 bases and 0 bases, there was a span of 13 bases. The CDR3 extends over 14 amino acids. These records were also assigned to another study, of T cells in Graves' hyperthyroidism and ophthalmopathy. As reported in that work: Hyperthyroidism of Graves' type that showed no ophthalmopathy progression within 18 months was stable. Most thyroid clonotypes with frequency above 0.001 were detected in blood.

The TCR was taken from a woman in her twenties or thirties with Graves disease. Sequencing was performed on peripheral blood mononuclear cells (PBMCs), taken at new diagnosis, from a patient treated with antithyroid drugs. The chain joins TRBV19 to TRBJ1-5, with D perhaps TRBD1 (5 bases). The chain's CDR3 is CATKTVNSNQPQHF. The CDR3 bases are TGTGCCACAAAGACAGTAAATAGCAATCAGCCCCAGCATTTT.